This is a list of T cell receptor beta chains from one sample in a study of blood T cell repertoires in COVID-19. Profiling relied on immunoSEQ multiplex PCR, and the TCRdb table lists in-frame clones only, not all of them. The sample lists fewer than 250,000 clones, over 80% occurring once. The specimen sequenced was PBMCs or T cells enriched from blood (not recorded which). Receptors originate from a woman younger than 45 who had been exposed to COVID-19. CDR3s include the opening cysteine and the closing phenylalanine or tryptophan. A D gene is named only where the DNA matches it firmly. Part of the rows lack a size; the others show once, few, many or a class for expanded clones.

D gene	V gene	J gene	clone size	CDR3 DNA	CDR3 protein
TRBD1	TRBV20-1	TRBJ1-2	.	TGCAGTGCTAGTCGGACAGGAGTTGACTATGGCTACACCTTC	CSASRTGVDYGYTF
TRBD1	TRBV28	TRBJ1-4	.	TGTGCCAGCACCACAGGGGGGAGTATGGTGTTTTTT	CASTTGGSMVFF
TRBD1	TRBV19	TRBJ1-4	.	TGTGCCAGTAGTCCGCGGACAGGGGGCAATGAAAAACTGTTTTTT	CASSPRTGGNEKLFF
TRBD2	TRBV5-4	TRBJ2-3	.	TGTGCCAGCAGCCTTGGACGCCTAGTTGCGGGGGAGTACACAGATACGCAGTATTTT	CASSLGRLVAGEYTDTQYF
TRBD2	TRBV5-1	TRBJ2-3	.	TGCGCCAGCAGCTTGGAAGGACTAGCGGGGGGTATGTCAGATACGCAGTATTTT	CASSLEGLAGGMSDTQYF
.	TRBV19	TRBJ1-2	.	TGTGCCAGTAGTGGAGCAGGGGACTATGGCTACACCTTC	CASSGAGDYGYTF
.	TRBV3-1/TRBV3-2	TRBJ2-7	.	TGTGCCAGCAGCCAGGAGGGGGCAGGGCCCTACGAGCAGTACTTC	CASSQEGAGPYEQYF
.	TRBV6-2/TRBV6-3	TRBJ1-4	.	TGTGCCAGCAGTTACCGCCGGGAAATAACGAATGAAAAACTGTTTTTT	CASSYRREITNEKLFF
.	TRBV6-5	TRBJ1-1	.	TGTGCCAGCACTCGGACAGTTATGAACACTGAAGCTTTCTTT	CASTRTVMNTEAFF
.	TRBV5-1	TRBJ1-6	.	TGCGCCAGCAAGGGGGAACTTAGTTCACCCCTCCACTTT	CASKGELSSPLHF
TRBD1	TRBV30	TRBJ2-2	once	TGTGCCTGGAGTTGGACAGGAAACACCGGGGAGCTGTTTTTT	CAWSWTGNTGELFF